The 3 T cell receptor beta chains in this list originate from one sample, sequenced in a study of post-analysis software for immune sequencing data. Study-level points and caveats: About five TRBV segments were more frequent in patients than controls; TRBV5-6, TRBV5-1 and TRBV20-1 belonged to this group.

Their antigens remain unidentified. Researchers reported that TCR beta cDNA libraries carried unique molecular identifiers. TCRdb recomputed calls from the PCR reads with MiXCR, one row per CDR3 protein. The sample lists about 200,000 distinct CDR3 sequences; around 30% were seen once. The sample taken for sequencing was blood. These TCRs come from a girl aged 2-17 years with multiple sclerosis.

For this clonotype: The junction departs from germline at one end; a sequencing error may be responsible. This chain joins TRBV6-2 or TRBV6-3 and TRBJ2-5; 10 positions match TRBD2. This CDR3 has 17 amino acids. The germline V gene has CDR1 MNHEY and CDR2 SVGEGT. CDR3 nucleotide sequence: TGTGCCAGCAGTTACGGGGGACTAGCGCCGAACCAAGAGACCCTGTACTTC. This translates into CASSYGGLAPNQETLYF.

This chain uses TRBV6-1 with TRBJ2-7; D may be TRBD1 or TRBD2 (6 bases each). This CDR3 region has 13 residues. Germline values: CDR1 MNHNS, CDR2 SASEGT. The V end was cut by 7 bases, the J end by 13 bases, with 23 bases between. The CDR3 reads CASTRDTSYFFYF. The CDR3 coding sequence is TGTGCCAGCACTCGGGACACTAGCTACTTTTTTTACTTC.

As concerns this clonotype: This may be a read error: a much more frequent sequence differs by one nucleotide. This rearrangement joins TRBV28 to TRBJ1-4; 7 bases are a match to TRBD1. The germline gives CDR1 MDHEN, CDR2 SYDVKM. This CDR3 spans 14 amino acids. CDR3 in amino acids: CTSTLRDSYEKLFF. CDR3 DNA sequence: TGTACCAGCACCCTCCGGGACAGCTATGAAAAACTGTTTTTT.